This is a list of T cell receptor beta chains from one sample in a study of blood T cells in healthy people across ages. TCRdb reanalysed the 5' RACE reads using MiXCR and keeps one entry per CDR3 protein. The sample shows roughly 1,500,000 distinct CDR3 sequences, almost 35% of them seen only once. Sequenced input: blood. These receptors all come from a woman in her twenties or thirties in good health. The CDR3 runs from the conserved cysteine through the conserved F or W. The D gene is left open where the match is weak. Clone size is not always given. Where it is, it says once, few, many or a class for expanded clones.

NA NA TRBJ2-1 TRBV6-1 CASRGGGANERFF TGTGCCAGCAGGGGAGGGGGAGCCAATGAGCGGTTCTTC
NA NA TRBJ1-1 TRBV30 CACPGQRNTEAFF TGTGCCTGCCCGGGACAACGGAACACTGAAGCTTTCTTT
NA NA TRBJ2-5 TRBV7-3 CASSENRAGETQYF TGTGCCAGCAGCGAAAATAGGGCCGGAGAGACCCAGTACTTC
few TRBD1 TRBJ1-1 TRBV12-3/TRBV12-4 CASSLMDRGSLGEAFF TGTGCCAGCAGTTTAATGGACAGGGGGTCTCTTGGTGAAGCTTTCTTT
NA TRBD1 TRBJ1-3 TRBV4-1 CASSQERVGTAGNTIYF TGCGCCAGCAGCCAAGAAAGAGTTGGGACAGCTGGAAACACCATATATTTT
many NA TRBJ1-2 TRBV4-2 CASSQTDRGYTF TGTGCCAGCAGCCAAACCGACAGGGGCTACACCTTC
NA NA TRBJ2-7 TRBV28 CATLGRVSYEQYF TGTGCCACCCTGGGGCGTGTCTCCTACGAGCAGTACTTC
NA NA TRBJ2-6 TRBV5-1 CASSLLRSGANVLTF TGCGCCAGCAGCTTGCTGCGGTCTGGGGCCAACGTCCTGACTTTC
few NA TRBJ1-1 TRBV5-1 CASSLGPGSTEAFF TGCGCCAGCAGCTTGGGGCCGGGTAGCACTGAAGCTTTCTTT
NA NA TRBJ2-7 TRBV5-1 CASSLEGGAGLSSYEQYF TGCGCCAGCAGCTTGGAGGGTGGGGCGGGGTTGAGCTCCTACGAGCAGTACTTC
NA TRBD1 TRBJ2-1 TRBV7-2 CASSLWGTGQKPHEQFF TGTGCCAGCAGCTTATGGGGGACAGGGCAGAAACCCCATGAGCAGTTCTTC
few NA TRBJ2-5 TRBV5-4 CASRSTGTALDLTETQYF TGTGCCAGCAGGTCTACCGGGACCGCCCTAGATTTGACGGAGACCCAGTACTTC
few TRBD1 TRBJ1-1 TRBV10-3 CAISSGQGATAFF TGTGCCATCAGTTCGGGACAGGGGGCAACAGCTTTCTTT
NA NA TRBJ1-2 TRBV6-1 CASSEERGSYGYTF TGTGCCAGCAGTGAAGAGCGAGGAAGTTATGGCTACACCTTC
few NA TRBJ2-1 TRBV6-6 CASTPGAGGNEQFF TGTGCCAGCACCCCCGGGGCCGGAGGGAATGAGCAGTTCTTC
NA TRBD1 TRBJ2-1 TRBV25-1 CASRDRWGYNEQFF TGTGCCAGCAGGGACAGGTGGGGCTACAATGAGCAGTTCTTC
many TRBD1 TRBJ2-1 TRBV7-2 CASSFPTGPNEQFF TGTGCCAGCAGCTTTCCGACAGGGCCTAATGAGCAGTTCTTC
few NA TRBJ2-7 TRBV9 CAGSVDPGVSYEQYF TGTGCCGGCAGCGTAGACCCAGGCGTCTCCTACGAGCAGTACTTC
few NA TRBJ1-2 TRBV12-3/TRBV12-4 CAGSLLTEGKNYGYTF TGTGCCGGCAGTTTGTTGACAGAAGGAAAAAACTATGGCTACACCTTC
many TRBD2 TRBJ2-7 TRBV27 CASSLTSGRYEQYF TGTGCCAGCAGCTTAACTAGCGGGAGATACGAGCAGTACTTC
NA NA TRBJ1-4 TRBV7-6 CASSLRPGGEKLFF TGTGCCAGCAGCTTGAGGCCGGGGGGAGAAAAACTGTTTTTT
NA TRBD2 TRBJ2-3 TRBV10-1 CASSESPSGNPDTQYF TGCGCCAGCAGTGAGTCCCCTAGCGGGAACCCAGATACGCAGTATTTT
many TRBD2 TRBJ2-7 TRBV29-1 CSAGTRLVHEQYF TGCAGCGCCGGGACTAGATTGGTCCACGAGCAGTACTTC
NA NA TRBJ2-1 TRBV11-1 CASSLHFEQGWSSYNEQFF TGTGCCAGCAGCTTACATTTTGAGCAGGGATGGAGCTCCTACAATGAGCAGTTCTTC
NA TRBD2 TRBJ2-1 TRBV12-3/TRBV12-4 CASNLAGTLREEATDEQFF TGTGCCAGCAATTTAGCCGGGACTCTTCGGGAGGAAGCTACCGATGAGCAGTTCTTC
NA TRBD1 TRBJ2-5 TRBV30 CAWSGQGAKTQYF TGTGCCTGGAGCGGGCAGGGGGCGAAGACCCAGTACTTC
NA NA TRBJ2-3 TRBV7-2 CASSQTGASSDTQYF TGTGCCAGCAGCCAAACGGGGGCCAGCTCAGATACGCAGTATTTT
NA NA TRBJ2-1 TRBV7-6 CASSSPLEGPYNEQFF TGTGCCAGCAGCTCCCCACTGGAAGGCCCCTACAATGAGCAGTTCTTC
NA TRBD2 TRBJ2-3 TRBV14 CASSLTAGGRWDTQYF TGTGCCAGCAGCTTGACGGCGGGAGGACGATGGGATACGCAGTATTTT
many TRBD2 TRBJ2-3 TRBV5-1 CASSPWTSGSTDTQYF TGCGCCAGCAGCCCCTGGACTAGCGGGAGCACAGATACGCAGTATTTT
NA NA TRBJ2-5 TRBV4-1 CASSGGRGSETQYF TGCGCCAGCAGTGGGGGAAGAGGGAGTGAGACCCAGTACTTC
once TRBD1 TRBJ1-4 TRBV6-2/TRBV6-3 CASRPQGLGEKLFF TGTGCCAGCAGACCACAGGGGTTGGGTGAAAAACTGTTTTTT
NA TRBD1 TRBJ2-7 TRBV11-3 CASSDGQGQRTGLFYEQYF TGTGCCAGCAGCGACGGACAGGGGCAACGGACGGGCTTATTCTACGAGCAGTACTTC
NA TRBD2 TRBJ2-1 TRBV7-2 CASSPNGLAGSEQFF TGTGCCAGCAGCCCAAATGGACTAGCGGGCAGTGAGCAGTTCTTC
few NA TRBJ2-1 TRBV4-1 CASSQFWVSSSYNEQFF TGCGCCAGCAGCCAATTTTGGGTGAGCAGCTCCTACAATGAGCAGTTCTTC
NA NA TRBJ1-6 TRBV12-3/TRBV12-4 CASSRARTVRYSSPLHF TGTGCCAGCAGTCGAGCGAGGACAGTGCGGTACAGTTCACCCCTCCACTTT
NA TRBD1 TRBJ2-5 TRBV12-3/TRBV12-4 CASSPNLGQDRETQYF TGTGCCAGCAGTCCCAACCTGGGACAGGATAGAGAGACCCAGTACTTC
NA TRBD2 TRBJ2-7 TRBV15 CATSSSGRARLGNEQYF TGTGCCACCAGCTCTAGCGGGAGGGCCCGTCTAGGTAACGAGCAGTACTTC
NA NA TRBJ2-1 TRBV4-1 CASSQPGSGYNEQFF TGCGCCAGCAGCCAACCCGGAAGCGGGTACAATGAGCAGTTCTTC
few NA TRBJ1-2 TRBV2 CASSDGNNYGYTF TGTGCCAGCAGTGACGGGAATAACTATGGCTACACCTTC
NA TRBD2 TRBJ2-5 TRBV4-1 CASSPRTSIETQYF TGCGCCAGCAGCCCCCGGACTAGCATAGAGACCCAGTACTTC
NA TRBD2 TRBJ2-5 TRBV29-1 CSVDGLAGALAF TGCAGCGTTGATGGACTAGCGGGAGCTCTCGCCTTC
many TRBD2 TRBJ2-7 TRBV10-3 CAISWGLAYEQYF TGTGCCATCAGCTGGGGACTAGCGTACGAGCAGTACTTC
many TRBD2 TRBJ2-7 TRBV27 CASSLASGAYEQYF TGTGCCAGCAGTTTGGCTAGCGGGGCCTACGAGCAGTACTTC
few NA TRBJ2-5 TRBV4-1 CASSQGGMSYF TGCGCCAGCAGCCAAGGTGGGATGTCGTACTTC
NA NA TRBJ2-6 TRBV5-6 CASSFMGGVRRGGPFTSGANVLTF TGTGCCAGCAGCTTCATGGGGGGGGTAAGACGCGGGGGCCCCTTCACCTCTGGGGCCAACGTCCTGACTTTC
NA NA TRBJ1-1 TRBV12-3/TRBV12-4 CASTPGQPNTEAFF TGTGCCAGCACTCCCGGACAGCCGAACACTGAAGCTTTCTTT
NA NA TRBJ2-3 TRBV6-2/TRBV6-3 CASSYALHTDTQYF TGTGCCAGCAGTTACGCCCTTCACACAGATACGCAGTATTTT
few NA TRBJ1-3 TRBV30 CAWSDAGNTIYF TGTGCCTGGAGTGATGCTGGAAACACCATATATTTT
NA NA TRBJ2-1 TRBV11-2 CASSLEGGLRNEQFF TGTGCCAGCAGCTTAGAGGGGGGCCTGAGGAATGAGCAGTTCTTC
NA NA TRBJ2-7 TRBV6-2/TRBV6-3 CASSRATSSYEQYF TGTGCCAGCAGTCGCGCAACTAGTTCCTACGAGCAGTACTTC
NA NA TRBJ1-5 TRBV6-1 CASSVEAVYSNQPQHF TGTGCCAGCAGTGTAGAGGCAGTCTATAGCAATCAGCCCCAGCATTTT